This T cell receptor beta chain was recorded in a study of shared clonotypes between healthy human individuals. Points from the study as a whole: Roughly 5% of naive CD4 clonotypes were common to a handful of donors.

As for this clone: Its target is not known.

The data were produced by immunoSEQ multiplex PCR, yet TCRdb's version contains in-frame clones alone and is incomplete. The repertoire holds 2 million to 2.5 million clones, with less than 95% as singletons. Material for sequencing was naive CD4+ T cells from PBMCs. This sample's subset: CD45RA+ positively selected. The clonotype comes from a man aged 18 to 30 in good health. Some clones in this sample may be carry-over from other donors' samples.

The CDR3 here is CAWTREGRGRVTGELFF. As DNA, the CDR3 is TGTGCCTGGACCCGGGAGGGCAGGGGGCGCGTCACCGGGGAGCTGTTTTTT. This rearrangement joins TRBV30 to TRBJ2-2, with D perhaps given as TRBD1 or TRBD2 (8 bases each). Germline CDR1 is GTSNPN and CDR2 is SVGIG (reference sequence). The CDR3 loop spans 17 amino acids. Trimming pared 4 bases from V and 4 bases from J, leaving 22 bases between.